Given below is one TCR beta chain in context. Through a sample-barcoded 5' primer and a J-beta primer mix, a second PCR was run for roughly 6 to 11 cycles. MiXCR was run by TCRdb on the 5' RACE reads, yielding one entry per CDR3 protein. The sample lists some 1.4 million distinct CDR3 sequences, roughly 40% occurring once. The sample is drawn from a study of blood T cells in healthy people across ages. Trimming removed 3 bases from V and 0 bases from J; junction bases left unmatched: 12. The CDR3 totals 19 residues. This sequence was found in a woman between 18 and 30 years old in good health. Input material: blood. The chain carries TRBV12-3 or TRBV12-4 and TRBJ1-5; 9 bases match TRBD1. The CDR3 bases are TGTGCCAGCAGTTTGGACAGGGGTTCCGTGATCAGTAGCAATCAGCCCCAGCATTTT. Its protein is CASSLDRGSVISSNQPQHF.